This T cell receptor (beta chain) came from a study of CD4 T cells in relation to SARS-CoV-2 and coronaviruses. CD4+ T cells from unexposed donors were obtained before the COVID-19 pandemic (2011-2018). Naive and memory CD4+ T cells were separated from cryopreserved PBMCs. Generated by immunoSEQ multiplex PCR, the TCRdb table keeps only in-frame clones and is missing some. The sample comprises about 65,000 clones, approximately 87% of which are singletons, and around 1.7% rests with the top ten. Of note for this clone: Its matching antigen is unknown.

V lost 4 bases, J lost 7 bases, and 14 bases lay in between. The CDR3 totals 13 residues. Germline V gives CDR1 SGHRS, CDR2 YFSETQ. Overall study results and limits: Around 62% of donors had memory CD4+ clonotypes crossrecognizing SARS-CoV-2 and common cold coronavirus spike.

The specimen was memory CD4+ T cells from PBMCs. The chain joins TRBV5-1 to TRBJ1-2; no firm D call. The receptor was derived from a human donor in good health. The CDR3 region is CASSKELSGGYTF. The DNA of the CDR3 is TGCGCCAGCAGCAAGGAGTTAAGCGGTGGCTACACCTTC.